The 10 T cell receptor beta chains listed next were all sequenced from one sample in a study of blood T cell repertoires in COVID-19. The assay was immunoSEQ multiplex PCR, and TCRdb's table has in-frame clones only and misses some. The data show about 140,000 clones, about 72% seen once. Material: peripheral blood. The origin of the receptors is a man between 60 and 70 years old who had recovered from COVID-19.

The J gene is TRBJ1-6, the V gene TRBV11-1, with 7 bases matching TRBD1. Germline-derived CDR1 and CDR2 are SGHAT and FQDESV (reference sequence). Germline trimming cut 5 bases from V and 8 bases from J; bases unmatched to any gene: 6. This CDR3 region has 14 residues. The CDR3 DNA reads as TGTGCCAGCAGCCTTGACAGGGAGCATTCACCCCTCCACTTT. It translates to CASSLDREHSPLHF. Combining the CDR3 with reference TRBV11-1 and TRBJ1-6 gives the whole variable domain EAEVAQSPRYKITEKSQAVAFWCDPISGHATLYWYRQILGQGPELLVQFQDESVVDDSQLPKDRFSAERLKGVDSTLKIQPAELGDSAMYLCASSLDREHSPLHFGNGTRLTVT.

This clone has a handful of counts. The chain recombines TRBV4-2 with TRBJ1-1; a weak D match, TRBD1 (5 bases). CDR1 and CDR2 (germline): LGHNA, YNFKEQ. CDR3 length equals 16 residues. The V and J ends lost 3 bases and 1 base respectively, with 15 bases between them. The CDR3 loop reads CASSQMGGTGNTEAFF. The CDR3 region has the DNA TGTGCCAGCAGCCAGATGGGAGGGACGGGGAACACTGAAGCTTTCTTT.

This clone was seen just once. The V and J genes are TRBV30 and TRBJ2-6; 8 bases are shared with TRBD2. The length of the CDR3 is 15 residues. With V trimmed by 1 base and J by 2 bases, 1 base remained unmatched. Looked up from germline, CDR1 is GTSNPN and CDR2 is SVGIG (reference sequence). This CDR3 is CAWSAGGAGANVLTF. The CDR3 DNA sequence: TGTGCCTGGAGTGCCGGGGGGGCTGGGGCCAACGTCCTGACTTTC. Full variable domain (missing parts from reference TRBV30 and TRBJ2-6): SQTIHQWPATLVQPVGSPLSLECTVEGTSNPNLYWYRQAAGRGLQLLFYSVGIGQISSEVPQNLSASRPQDRQFILSSKKLLLSDSGFYLCAWSAGGAGANVLTFGAGSRLTVL.

This clone was picked up a small number of times. The chain couples TRBV5-5 to TRBJ2-5, with D possibly matching TRBD2 (5 bases). CDR3 length: 17 residues. V dropped 2 bases and J dropped 0 bases, with 17 bases sitting between them. Germline V gives CDR1 SGHKS, CDR2 YYEKEE (reference sequence). CDR3 DNA sequence: TGTGCCAGCAGCTTATCGGCCGGACTTCCGTACCAAGAGACCCAGTACTTC. This translates into CASSLSAGLPYQETQYF.

J is TRBJ1-1 and V is TRBV30, with D perhaps TRBD1 (6 bases). From germline, CDR1 is GTSNPN and CDR2 SVGIG (reference sequence). The ends were cut back, 3 bases at V and 4 bases at J, with 12 bases in the middle. The CDR3 spans 13 residues. The CDR3 region is CAWSTGPTTEAFF. The CDR3 region has the DNA TGTGCCTGGAGCACAGGGCCTACCACTGAAGCTTTCTTT.

This chain uses TRBV27 with TRBJ2-3, with 7 bases fitting TRBD2. Germline lookup yields CDR1 MNHEY and CDR2 SMNVEV (reference sequence). Unmatched junction bases numbered 10, after V lost 7 bases and J lost 0 bases. The CDR3 length is 16 residues. The CDR3 nucleotides are TGTGCCAGCATCCTACGGGGGAGGGCTAGCACAGATACGCAGTATTTT. Encoded protein: CASILRGRASTDTQYF.

The V gene is TRBV11-2, the J gene TRBJ1-2, with a possible D match to TRBD1 (6 bases). The germline V gene encodes CDR1 SGHAT and CDR2 FQNNGV. V lost 0 bases and J lost 7, with 9 bases in between. The CDR3 is 13 residues long. CDR3 residues: CASSLELRGGYTF. DNA of the CDR3: TGTGCCAGCAGCTTAGAGCTCAGGGGTGGCTACACCTTC.

Here the CDR3 DNA reads TGCGCCAGCAGCCAAGAACTGGGCAGTTCGGATCAGCCCCAGCATTTT. This gives the protein CASSQELGSSDQPQHF. The chain carries TRBV4-3 and TRBJ1-5; no clear D. V lost 0 bases, J lost 5 bases, and 14 bases lay in between. The CDR3 has 16 residues. Germline-derived CDR1 and CDR2 are LGHNA and YSLEER.

A single count supports this clone. The V call is TRBV7-2, the J call TRBJ1-1; D unclear. Germline V gives CDR1 SGHTA, CDR2 FQGNSA. The CDR3 consists of 13 residues. V was cut by 5 bases and J by 1 base, with 8 bases left in between. CDR3 amino acids: CASSAEWNTEAFF. CDR3 DNA sequence: TGTGCCAGCAGCGCTGAGTGGAACACTGAAGCTTTCTTT.

This clone was recorded a few times. The CDR3 DNA reads TGTGCCAGTAGTATAGATCGGAGACCACTCCCCGGGGAGCTGTTTTTT. Protein: CASSIDRRPLPGELFF. The J gene is TRBJ2-2, the V gene TRBV19; D is unresolved. Germline V gene sequence: CDR1 LNHDA, CDR2 SQIVND (reference sequence). V was shortened by 0 bases and J by 6 bases, with 14 bases between the two germline ends. The CDR3 sequence is 16 residues long.